This T cell receptor (beta chain) was retrieved from a study of T-cell memory formation after mild COVID-19. The CDR3 runs 15 residues. Germline lookup yields CDR1 SGHRS and CDR2 YFSETQ. V dropped 0 bases and J dropped 2 bases, with 11 bases sitting between them. This clonotype showed up just a few times. TCR alpha and TCR beta cDNA libraries with sample barcodes and UMIs came from 5'RACE using constant-segment primers. TCRdb passed the 5' RACE reads through MiXCR, listing each CDR3 protein once. The sample contains just under 150,000 distinct CDR3 sequences, 6% of which appear only once. The sequence came from an adult woman who had mild COVID-19 (a few samples of this study predate the infection). Cell type and time point are not known. The chain combines TRBV5-1 with TRBJ1-1; D uncertain. The sequenced material came from PBMCs or a T cell subset sorted from them (not recorded which). The CDR3 nucleotides are TGCGCCAGCAGCTTGGGTTCAGGTACTAACACTGAAGCTTTCTTT. As protein: CASSLGSGTNTEAFF. Together with reference TRBV5-1 and TRBJ1-1, the CDR3 gives the full variable domain: KAGVTQTPRYLIKTRGQQVTLSCSPISGHRSVSWYQQTPGQGLQFLFEYFSETQRNKGNFPGRFSGRQFSNSRSEMNVSTLELGDSALYLCASSLGSGTNTEAFFGQGTRLTVV.